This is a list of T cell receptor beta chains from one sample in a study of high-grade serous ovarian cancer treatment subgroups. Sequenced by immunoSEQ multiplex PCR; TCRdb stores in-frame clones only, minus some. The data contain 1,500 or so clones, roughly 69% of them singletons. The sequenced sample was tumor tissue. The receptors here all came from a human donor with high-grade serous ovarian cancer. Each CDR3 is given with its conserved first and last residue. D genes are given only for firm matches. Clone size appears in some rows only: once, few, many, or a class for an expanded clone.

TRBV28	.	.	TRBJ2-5	CAASNLLGSSVTQYF	TGTGCCGCAAGCAACCTCCTGGGGAGTTCAGTGACCCAGTACTTC
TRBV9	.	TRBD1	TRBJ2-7	CASSVVQGARLEQYF	TGTGCCAGCAGCGTAGTACAGGGGGCGCGTCTCGAGCAGTACTTC
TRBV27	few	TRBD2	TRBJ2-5	CASSLEYGTSGVWETQYF	TGTGCCAGCAGTTTAGAGTACGGGACTAGCGGAGTTTGGGAGACCCAGTACTTC
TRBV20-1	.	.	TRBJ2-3	CSARFVDTQYF	TGCAGTGCTAGATTCGTAGATACGCAGTATTTT
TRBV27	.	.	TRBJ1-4	CASSLKGGRGYNEKLFF	TGTGCCAGCAGTTTAAAGGGGGGCCGGGGTTATAATGAAAAACTGTTTTTT
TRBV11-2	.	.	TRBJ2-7	CASSLWGSIYEQYF	TGTGCCAGCAGCTTATGGGGGAGCATCTACGAGCAGTACTTC
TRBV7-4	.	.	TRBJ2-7	CASSLASGRSHEQYF	TGTGCCAGCAGCTTGGCGTCGGGCCGTTCCCACGAGCAGTACTTC
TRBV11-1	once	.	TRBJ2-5	CASSQDRNQETQYF	TGTGCCAGCAGCCAGGACAGAAACCAAGAGACCCAGTACTTC
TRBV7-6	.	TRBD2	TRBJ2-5	CASSPAGLAGLETQYF	TGTGCCAGCAGCCCCGCGGGACTAGCGGGGCTGGAGACCCAGTACTTC
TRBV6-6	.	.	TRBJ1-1	CASSSRGDTEAFF	TGTGCCAGCAGCTCTCGGGGGGACACTGAAGCTTTCTTT
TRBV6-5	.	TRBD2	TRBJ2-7	CASSYRTSESYEQYF	TGTGCCAGCAGTTACAGGACTAGCGAGTCCTACGAGCAGTACTTC
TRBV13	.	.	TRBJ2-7	CASSLGTSYEQYF	TGTGCCAGCAGCTTAGGCACTTCCTACGAGCAGTACTTC
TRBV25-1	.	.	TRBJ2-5	CASSELRRKKETQYF	TGTGCCAGCAGTGAATTAAGACGGAAAAAAGAGACCCAGTACTTC
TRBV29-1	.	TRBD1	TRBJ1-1	CSAWTGGLNTEAFF	TGCAGCGCTTGGACAGGGGGGTTGAACACTGAAGCTTTCTTT
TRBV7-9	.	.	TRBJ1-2	CASSLPPGDFSYGYTF	TGTGCCAGCAGCTTACCGCCAGGAGATTTCTCCTATGGCTACACCTTC